The source of this T cell receptor beta chain is a study of beta chain features in type 1 diabetes. Study observations and caveats: TCRB CDR3s from Type 1 diabetes patients were moderately but significantly shorter in all four CD4+ subsets. Among patients, naive, central memory and Treg TCRB repertoires appeared more similar than among healthy donors.

TCRB transcripts that were expressed got sequenced, as all of the isolated RNA had been reverse transcribed. Sequencing used immunoSEQ multiplex PCR; TCRdb keeps in-frame clones, though not all of them. The table lists roughly 700,000 clones, 13% of them singletons. This clone was seen a handful of times. Its antigen is not identified. Germline V CDR1 and CDR2: SGHRS, YFSETQ. V gave up 4 bases and J gave up 2 bases; unmatched junction bases: 12. CDR3 length equals 17 residues. The rearrangement joins TRBV5-1 to TRBJ2-3, with TRBD2 matching 8 bases. The TCR comes from a man aged 18 to 29 with type 1 diabetes. The sequencing sample was made of naive CD4+ T cells from blood. This CDR3 reads CASSPPGGGGHTDTQYF. The CDR3 bases are TGCGCCAGCAGCCCCCCGGGCGGCGGGGGGCACACAGATACGCAGTATTTT. Drawing the rest from reference TRBV5-1 and TRBJ2-3, the complete variable domain is KAGVTQTPRYLIKTRGQQVTLSCSPISGHRSVSWYQQTPGQGLQFLFEYFSETQRNKGNFPGRFSGRQFSNSRSEMNVSTLELGDSALYLCASSPPGGGGHTDTQYFGPGTRLTVL.